The entry below gives a single TCR beta chain sequence along with its context. The CDR3 loop spans 15 amino acids. Per germline, CDR1 LGHNT and CDR2 FRNRAP. V lost 1 base and J lost 4, with 13 bases in between. The sample is drawn from a study of neoadjuvant nivolumab and ipilimumab in lung cancer. Sequencing used immunoSEQ multiplex PCR; TCRdb keeps in-frame clones, though not all of them. The sample carries approximately 31,000 clones, 92% recorded once. This chain connects TRBV12-5 to TRBJ1-1; no definite D call. The TCR originated in an adult with non-small cell lung cancer. Sequencing was performed on peripheral blood, taken after neoadjuvant nivolumab, alone or with ipilimumab, at or shortly before surgery. The CDR3: CASGLGGSRPTEAFF. The DNA for the CDR3 is TGTGCTAGTGGTTTGGGAGGGAGCAGACCCACTGAAGCTTTCTTT.